Below, 9 T cell receptor beta chains from the same sample are listed, as sequenced in a study of blood T cell repertoires in COVID-19. Clones were sequenced by immunoSEQ multiplex PCR, and TCRdb holds only the in-frame ones, with some missing. The sample carries about 100,000 clones, 70% to 80% recorded once. The sequenced sample consisted of peripheral blood. The receptors originated from a man in his 70s with active or convalescent COVID-19.

This clone was detected only a few times. This sequence joins TRBV3-1 (or the pseudogene TRBV3-2) and TRBJ2-7; D perhaps matches TRBD1 (6 bases). V lost 7 bases and J lost 2, with 18 bases in between. The CDR3 totals 15 residues. Germline V gene lookup returns CDR1 LGHDT and CDR2 YNNKEL (reference sequence). The CDR3 region is CASTRGRDTTYEQYF. CDR3 in DNA: TGTGCCAGCACCAGAGGTCGGGACACTACCTACGAGCAGTACTTC.

The chain uses TRBV5-5 and TRBJ2-7, with TRBD1 identical over 9 bases. Germline V gene data show CDR1 as SGHKS and CDR2 as YYEKEE (reference sequence). This CDR3 contains 16 residues. The trim removed 0 bases at V and 3 bases at J, leaving 7 bases unmatched. The CDR3 region is CASSLDWTGAFYEQYF. DNA of the CDR3: TGTGCCAGCAGCTTGGACTGGACAGGGGCTTTCTACGAGCAGTACTTC.

This chain connects TRBV5-1 to TRBJ2-2; 11 nucleotides agree with TRBD2. From germline, CDR1 is SGHRS and CDR2 YFSETQ. This CDR3 contains 16 residues. J lost 7 bases, V lost 5 bases, and 10 bases had no gene match. DNA for the CDR3: TGCGCCAGCAGTCGTACTAGCGGGGGTTCCAGCGGGGAGCTGTTTTTT. This translates into CASSRTSGGSSGELFF. Complete variable domain (other parts from reference TRBV5-1 and TRBJ2-2): KAGVTQTPRYLIKTRGQQVTLSCSPISGHRSVSWYQQTPGQGLQFLFEYFSETQRNKGNFPGRFSGRQFSNSRSEMNVSTLELGDSALYLCASSRTSGGSSGELFFGEGSRLTVL.

The chain joins TRBV6-5 to TRBJ2-2; D is perhaps TRBD2 (5 bases). CDR1 and CDR2 (germline): MNHEY, SVGAGI. The CDR3 totals 14 residues. V lost 0 bases, J lost 6 bases, and 8 bases lay in between. CDR3 sequence: CASSYSSGSGELFF. CDR3 coding DNA: TGTGCCAGCAGTTACTCGAGCGGATCCGGGGAGCTGTTTTTT.

This sequence joins TRBV11-3 and TRBJ2-2; tentative D call: TRBD2 (7 bases). The germline V gene encodes CDR1 SGHNT and CDR2 YENEEA. The CDR3 runs 17 residues. V lost 0 bases, J lost 6 bases, and 17 bases lay in between. Here the CDR3 reads CASSLDLWGGLPGELFF. In nucleotides, the CDR3 is TGTGCCAGCAGCTTAGATTTGTGGGGGGGCCTCCCCGGGGAGCTGTTTTTT.

The chain has TRBV3-1 (or the pseudogene TRBV3-2) and TRBJ2-2, with 13 bases identical to TRBD2. The CDR3 has 17 amino acids. V lost 2 bases to trimming and J lost 2 bases; unmatched junction nucleotides: 2. The germline gives CDR1 LGHDT, CDR2 YNNKEL (reference sequence). CDR3: CASSQRTSGRNTGELFF. The CDR3, as DNA: TGTGCCAGCAGCCAAAGGACTAGCGGGAGAAACACCGGGGAGCTGTTTTTT.

The chain carries TRBV28 and TRBJ2-7; D unresolved. Trimming removed 1 base from V and 6 bases from J, with 7 bases in between. Germline V lookup: CDR1 MDHEN, CDR2 SYDVKM. This CDR3 comprises 12 residues. The CDR3 here is CASSLSRPEQYF. DNA of the CDR3: TGTGCCAGCAGTTTATCTCGTCCCGAGCAGTACTTC.

This clone was observed a single time. V gene TRBV7-9 combines with J gene TRBJ2-1; possibly TRBD1 for D (6 bases). V was cut by 3 bases and J by 8 bases, with 17 bases left in between. The CDR3 length is 15 residues. Germline lookup yields CDR1 SEHNR and CDR2 FQNEAQ (reference sequence). The CDR3 DNA follows: TGTGCCAGCAGCTTCCGGGACACCGCTCAGGATGAGCAGTTCTTC. Encoded protein: CASSFRDTAQDEQFF.

V usage is TRBV30 and J usage is TRBJ1-2; D gene unclear. The CDR3 loop spans 12 amino acids. Germline CDR1 is GTSNPN and CDR2 is SVGIG (reference sequence). V was clipped by 0 bases and J by 7 bases, with 9 bases between them. Here the CDR3 DNA reads TGTGCCTGGAGTGTCTCAGATTTTGGCTACACCTTC. Protein sequence: CAWSVSDFGYTF. Filled out from reference TRBV30 and TRBJ1-2, the complete variable domain reads SQTIHQWPATLVQPVGSPLSLECTVEGTSNPNLYWYRQAAGRGLQLLFYSVGIGQISSEVPQNLSASRPQDRQFILSSKKLLLSDSGFYLCAWSVSDFGYTFGSGTRLTVV.